The clone carrying this T cell receptor (beta chain) was detected ten times or more. Its target is not known. The sample comes from a study of regulatory T cells in long-lasting Graves disease. Time point indicated: newly diagnosed GD, antithyroid drugs for less than 3 months. From RNA extracted from PBMCs, the TCR library was made. Trimming shortened V by 1 base and J by 4 bases, and 13 bases separated the two germline ends. The CDR3 is made up of 16 amino acids. In building TCR beta libraries, iRepertoire HTBI primers were used together with Arm-PCR of CDR3 regions. A single record per CDR3 protein comes from TCRdb applying MiXCR to the multiplex PCR reads. The sample yields 350,000 to 400,000 distinct CDR3 sequences, 15% seen once. Findings of the study overall: Accuracy could have been hurt by small sample size. Persistent patients had more shared public clonotypes (fewer than 3,000) than new patients (approximately 920). It was peripheral blood alone, not thyroid tissue, that was studied. Repertoires from persistent disease leaned toward TRBV28, TRBJ1-2 and TRBJ2-5.

The V gene is TRBV12-3 or TRBV12-4, the J gene TRBJ2-2, with a tentative D call TRBD1 (7 bases). This sequence was found in a female donor with Graves disease. The sequencing used peripheral blood mononuclear cells (PBMCs), collected at new diagnosis, from a patient treated with antithyroid drugs. The CDR3 DNA sequence: TGTGCCAGCAGTTTAGGGAACAGGGGAGGCACCGGGGAGCTGTTTTTT. This translates into CASSLGNRGGTGELFF.